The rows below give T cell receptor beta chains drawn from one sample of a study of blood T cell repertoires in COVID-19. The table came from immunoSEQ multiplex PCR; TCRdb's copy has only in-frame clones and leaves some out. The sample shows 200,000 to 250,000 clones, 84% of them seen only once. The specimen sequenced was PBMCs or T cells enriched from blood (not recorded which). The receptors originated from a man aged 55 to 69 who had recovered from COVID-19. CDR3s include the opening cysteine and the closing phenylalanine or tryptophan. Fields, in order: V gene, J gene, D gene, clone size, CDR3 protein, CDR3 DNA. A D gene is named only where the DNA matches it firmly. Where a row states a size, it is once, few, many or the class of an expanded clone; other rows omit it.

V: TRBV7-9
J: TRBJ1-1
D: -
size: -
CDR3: CASSLADRPRFAFF
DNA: TGTGCCAGCAGCTTAGCCGACAGGCCTCGGTTTGCTTTCTTT

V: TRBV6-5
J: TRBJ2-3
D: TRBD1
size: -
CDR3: CASSLRTGRADTQYF
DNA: TGTGCCAGCAGTTTGAGGACAGGGCGAGCAGATACGCAGTATTTT

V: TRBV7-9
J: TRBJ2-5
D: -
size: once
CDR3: CARAPNREEETQYF
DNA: TGTGCCAGGGCCCCGAACAGGGAAGAGGAGACCCAGTACTTC

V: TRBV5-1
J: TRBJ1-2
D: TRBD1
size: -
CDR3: CASSLGFIGTGGGYTF
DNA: TGCGCCAGCAGCTTGGGTTTTATCGGGACAGGGGGTGGCTACACCTTC

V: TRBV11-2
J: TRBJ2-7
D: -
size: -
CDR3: CASSLVPGWNHEQYF
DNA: TGTGCCAGCAGCTTAGTGCCGGGGTGGAACCACGAGCAGTACTTC

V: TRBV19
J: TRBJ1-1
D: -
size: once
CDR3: CASSNRAGNTEAFF
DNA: TGTGCCAGTAGTAACAGGGCGGGGAACACTGAAGCTTTCTTT

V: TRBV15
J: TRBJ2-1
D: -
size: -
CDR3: CATSRGTTRNEQFF
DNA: TGTGCCACCAGCAGAGGGACAACAAGAAATGAGCAGTTCTTC

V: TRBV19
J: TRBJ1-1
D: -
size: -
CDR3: CASSQAKNTEAFF
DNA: TGTGCCAGTTCTCAGGCGAAGAACACTGAAGCTTTCTTT

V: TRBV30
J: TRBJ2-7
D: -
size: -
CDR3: CAWSRQGYEQYF
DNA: TGTGCCTGGAGTAGGCAGGGTTACGAGCAGTACTTC

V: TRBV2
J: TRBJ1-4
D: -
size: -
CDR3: CATKRGGTNEKLFF
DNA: TGTGCCACTAAACGGGGGGGAACTAATGAAAAACTGTTTTTT

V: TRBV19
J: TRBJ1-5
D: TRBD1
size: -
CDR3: CASSIGQGNQPQHF
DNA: TGTGCCAGTAGTATCGGACAGGGGAATCAGCCCCAGCATTTT

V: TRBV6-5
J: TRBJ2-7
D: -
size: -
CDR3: CASRSTTYEQYF
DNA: TGTGCCAGCAGATCAACAACCTACGAGCAGTACTTC

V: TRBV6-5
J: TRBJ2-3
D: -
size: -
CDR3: CASNVPGLRTDTQYF
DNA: TGTGCCAGCAATGTCCCGGGATTACGCACAGATACGCAGTATTTT

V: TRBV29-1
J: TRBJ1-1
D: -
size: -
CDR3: CSGIRDPGVNTEAFF
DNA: TGCAGCGGTATCCGGGACCCGGGAGTGAACACTGAAGCTTTCTTT

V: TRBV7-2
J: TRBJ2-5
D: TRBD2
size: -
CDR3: CASSRTSGGFETQYF
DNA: TGTGCCAGCAGTCGGACTAGCGGGGGTTTCGAGACCCAGTACTTC

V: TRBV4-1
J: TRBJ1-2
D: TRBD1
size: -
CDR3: CASSQDAGTGYGYTF
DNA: TGCGCCAGCAGCCAAGATGCCGGGACAGGGTATGGCTACACCTTC

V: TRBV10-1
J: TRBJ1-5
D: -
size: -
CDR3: CASSEGRCFGQPQHF
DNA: TGCGCCAGCAGTGAAGGCAGGTGCTTTGGTCAGCCCCAGCATTTT

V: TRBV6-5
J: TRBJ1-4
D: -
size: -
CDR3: CASSYSGGVPNEKLFF
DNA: TGTGCCAGCAGTTATAGTGGCGGGGTACCTAATGAAAAACTGTTTTTT

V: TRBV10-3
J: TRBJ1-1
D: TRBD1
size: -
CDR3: CAISAGGDNEAFF
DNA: TGTGCCATCAGTGCAGGGGGCGATAATGAAGCTTTCTTT

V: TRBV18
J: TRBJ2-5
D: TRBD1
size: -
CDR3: CASSPGDRGETQYF
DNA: TGTGCCAGCTCACCGGGGGACAGGGGGGAGACCCAGTACTTC

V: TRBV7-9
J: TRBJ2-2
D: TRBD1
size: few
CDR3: CASSSPPGQSNTGELFF
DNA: TGTGCCAGCAGCTCGCCTCCGGGACAGTCGAACACCGGGGAGCTGTTTTTT

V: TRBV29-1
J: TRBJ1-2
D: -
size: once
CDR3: CSVGPPGVRGYTF
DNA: TGCAGCGTTGGCCCCCCAGGGGTTCGAGGCTACACCTTC

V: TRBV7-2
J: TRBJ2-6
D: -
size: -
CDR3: CASSLGGTFGANVLTF
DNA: TGTGCCAGCAGCCTGGGTGGGACTTTTGGGGCCAACGTCCTGACTTTC

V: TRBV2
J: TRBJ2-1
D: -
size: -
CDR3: CARGADYNEQFF
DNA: TGTGCCAGGGGGGCAGATTACAATGAGCAGTTCTTC

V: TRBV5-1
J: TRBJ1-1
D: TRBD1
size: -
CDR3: CASSFPTGAGTEAFF
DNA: TGCGCCAGCAGCTTCCCCACAGGGGCAGGCACTGAAGCTTTCTTT

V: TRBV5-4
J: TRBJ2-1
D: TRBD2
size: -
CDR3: CASSLGPLWGGNEQFF
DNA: TGTGCCAGCAGCTTGGGGCCCCTCTGGGGGGGCAATGAGCAGTTCTTC

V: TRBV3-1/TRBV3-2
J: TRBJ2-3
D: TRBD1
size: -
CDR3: CASSQVPGQGRGTDTQYF
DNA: TGTGCCAGCAGCCAAGTCCCGGGACAGGGCCGGGGGACAGATACGCAGTATTTT

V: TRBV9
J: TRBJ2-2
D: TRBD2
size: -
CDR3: CASSVPGLAGGDGELFF
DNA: TGTGCCAGCAGCGTCCCGGGACTAGCGGGGGGGGACGGGGAGCTGTTTTTT

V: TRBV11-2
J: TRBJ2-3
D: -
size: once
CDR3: CASSFGTGGTDTQYF
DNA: TGTGCCAGCAGCTTTGGCACGGGGGGCACAGATACGCAGTATTTT

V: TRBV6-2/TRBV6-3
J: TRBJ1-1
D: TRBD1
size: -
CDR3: CASSYSRTGSLGNTEAFF
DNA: TGTGCCAGCAGTTACTCACGGACAGGGTCTCTAGGGAACACTGAAGCTTTCTTT

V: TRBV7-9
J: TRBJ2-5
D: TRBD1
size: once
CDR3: CASSPGTGVETQYF
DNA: TGTGCCAGCAGCCCCGGGACAGGGGTTGAGACCCAGTACTTC

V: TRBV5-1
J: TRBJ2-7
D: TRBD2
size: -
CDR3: CASSLGLRTSYEQYF
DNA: TGCGCCAGCAGCTTGGGCCTCCGGACTAGCTACGAGCAGTACTTC

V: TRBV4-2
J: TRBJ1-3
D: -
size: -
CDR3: CASSHYSSGSVTSSGNTIYF
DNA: TGTGCCAGCAGCCACTACAGTAGCGGCAGCGTAACAAGCTCTGGAAACACCATATATTTT